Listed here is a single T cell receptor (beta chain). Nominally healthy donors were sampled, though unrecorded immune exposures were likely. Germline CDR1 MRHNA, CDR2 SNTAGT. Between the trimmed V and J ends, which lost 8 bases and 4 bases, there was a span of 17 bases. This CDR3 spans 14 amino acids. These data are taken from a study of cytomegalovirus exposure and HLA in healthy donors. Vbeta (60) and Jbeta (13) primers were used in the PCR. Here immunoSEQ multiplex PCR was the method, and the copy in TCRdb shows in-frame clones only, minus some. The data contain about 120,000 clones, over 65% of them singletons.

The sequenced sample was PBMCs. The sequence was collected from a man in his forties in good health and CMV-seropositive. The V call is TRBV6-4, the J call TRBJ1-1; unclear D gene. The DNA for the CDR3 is TGTGCCAGCCGGGAGACGCTTGCGCGCACTGAAGCTTTCTTT. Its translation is CASRETLARTEAFF.